This paragraph reports one TCR beta chain. Its target is not known. Use of 60 Vbeta and 13 Jbeta primers characterized the PCR. Here immunoSEQ multiplex PCR was the method, and the copy in TCRdb shows in-frame clones only, minus some. The repertoire holds approximately 280,000 clones, roughly 89% seen once, with approximately 4.3% in the top ten. CDR3 length: 15 amino acids. Germline V lookup: CDR1 LGHNA, CDR2 YNFKEQ. V was clipped by 0 bases and J by 2 bases, with 8 bases between them. The data derive from a study of cytomegalovirus exposure and HLA in healthy donors. Study conclusions and caveats: TCR beta V segments were, for the most part, productive about 87% or about 30% of the time in an earlier analysis.

This sequence joins TRBV4-2 and TRBJ2-1, with no clear D. Sequenced: PBMCs. This sequence originates from a man in his forties in good health and CMV-seropositive. The CDR3 reads CASSQEQSAYNEQFF. The CDR3 coding sequence is TGTGCCAGCAGCCAAGAACAGTCCGCCTACAATGAGCAGTTCTTC.